The rows below give T cell receptor beta chains drawn from one sample of a study of blood T cell repertoires in COVID-19. Generated by immunoSEQ multiplex PCR, the TCRdb table keeps only in-frame clones and is missing some. Of 25,000 to 30,000 clones in the sample, 84% were seen once. The sequencing sample was made of peripheral blood. Source of these receptors: a man aged 70-80 years with active COVID-19. CDR3s include the opening cysteine and the closing phenylalanine or tryptophan. Fields, in order: D gene, J gene, clone size, V gene, CDR3 protein, CDR3 DNA. A D gene is named only where the DNA matches it firmly. A clone size is listed for some rows: how often the clone was seen (once, few, many), or a class if it is expanded.

.,TRBJ2-2,.,TRBV30,CAWSGGRAGELFF,TGTGCCTGGAGTGGGGGGCGCGCCGGGGAGCTGTTTTTT
.,TRBJ2-6,.,TRBV11-2,CASSWRFSGANVLTF,TGTGCCAGCAGCTGGAGGTTCTCTGGGGCCAACGTCCTGACTTTC
TRBD2,TRBJ2-1,.,TRBV7-2,CASSMGLADNEQFF,TGTGCCAGCAGCATGGGACTAGCGGACAATGAGCAGTTCTTC
.,TRBJ1-3,.,TRBV6-6,CASHLSAGVGNTIYF,TGTGCCAGCCATCTGTCGGCAGGGGTTGGAAACACCATATATTTT
.,TRBJ1-2,.,TRBV2,CASNPQGGYGYTF,TGTGCCAGCAATCCACAGGGTGGCTATGGCTACACCTTC
.,TRBJ2-7,.,TRBV6-5,CASSAEGYSYEQYF,TGTGCCAGCAGCGCCGAGGGATACTCCTACGAGCAGTACTTC
TRBD2,TRBJ2-7,.,TRBV5-6,CASSSELRDYNYEQYF,TGTGCCAGCAGCTCGGAACTGCGGGACTACAACTACGAGCAGTACTTC
TRBD1,TRBJ1-2,.,TRBV2,CASSEVLLTGGDYGYTF,TGTGCCAGCAGTGAAGTTCTGTTGACAGGGGGCGACTATGGCTACACCTTC
TRBD1,TRBJ2-1,.,TRBV23-1,CASSETGGENNEQFF,TGCGCCAGCAGTGAGACAGGGGGGGAAAACAATGAGCAGTTCTTC
.,TRBJ2-5,.,TRBV20-1,CSAPRGETQYF,TGCAGTGCTCCACGGGGGGAGACCCAGTACTTC
TRBD2,TRBJ2-7,.,TRBV7-8,CASSSSGGATEQYF,TGTGCCAGCAGCAGTAGCGGGGGGGCCACCGAGCAGTACTTC
TRBD1,TRBJ1-1,.,TRBV29-1,CSAKTGDTEAFF,TGCAGCGCTAAGACAGGGGACACTGAAGCTTTCTTT
TRBD1,TRBJ1-2,few,TRBV29-1,CSVSGTGPYGYTF,TGCAGCGTTTCAGGGACAGGGCCCTATGGCTACACCTTC
TRBD1,TRBJ1-1,once,TRBV7-3,CASSRDRATEAFF,TGTGCCAGCAGCAGGGACAGGGCCACTGAAGCTTTCTTT
TRBD1,TRBJ2-7,.,TRBV6-5,CASSRQGPIYEQYF,TGTGCCAGCAGTAGACAGGGTCCTATATACGAGCAGTACTTC
.,TRBJ2-7,.,TRBV4-1,CASSHPNLRTQYF,TGCGCCAGCAGCCACCCTAATCTACGAACGCAGTACTTC
TRBD2,TRBJ2-1,.,TRBV5-1,CASSNGASGYNEQFF,TGCGCCAGCAGCAACGGGGCTAGCGGATACAATGAGCAGTTCTTC
.,TRBJ2-7,.,TRBV5-1,CASSEVGSYEQYF,TGCGCCAGCAGTGAGGTAGGGAGTTACGAGCAGTACTTC
.,TRBJ1-1,.,TRBV11-3,CASSLRGNQRTEAFF,TGTGCCAGCAGCTTGCGGGGGAACCAACGCACTGAAGCTTTCTTT
.,TRBJ2-5,.,TRBV7-6,CASSLSWLETQYF,TGTGCCAGCAGCTTAAGTTGGCTAGAGACCCAGTACTTC
TRBD2,TRBJ2-5,.,TRBV7-3,CASSLVGASGQETQYF,TGTGCCAGCAGCTTAGTTGGAGCTAGCGGACAAGAGACCCAGTACTTC
.,TRBJ1-2,.,TRBV6-5,CASRLGAQGGYTF,TGTGCCAGCAGACTGGGGGCGCAAGGTGGCTACACCTTC
TRBD1,TRBJ1-3,few,TRBV5-5,CASSLTGGGLSGNTIYF,TGTGCCAGCAGCTTAACAGGGGGTGGACTCTCTGGAAACACCATATATTTT
.,TRBJ2-3,.,TRBV7-9,CASSLGQVVSTDTQYF,TGTGCCAGCAGCTTAGGCCAGGTTGTCTCTACAGATACGCAGTATTTT
TRBD1,TRBJ1-5,.,TRBV7-9,CASSKTGQGNQPQHF,TGTGCCAGCAGCAAAACGGGACAGGGCAATCAGCCCCAGCATTTT
.,TRBJ2-5,.,TRBV7-9,CASSPDYPQETQYF,TGTGCCAGCAGCCCCGACTATCCACAAGAGACCCAGTACTTC
.,TRBJ2-3,.,TRBV18,CASSPGGGPGDTQYF,TGTGCCAGCTCACCAGGGGGGGGGCCTGGAGATACGCAGTATTTT
TRBD1,TRBJ1-1,.,TRBV5-1,CAGSDRGLVEAFF,TGCGCCGGCAGCGACAGGGGGCTCGTAGAAGCTTTCTTT
.,TRBJ1-5,.,TRBV19,CASSTSLGQRNQPQHF,TGTGCCAGTAGTACCTCCCTAGGACAGCGCAATCAGCCCCAGCATTTT
.,TRBJ1-5,few,TRBV28,CASSREPFQPQHF,TGTGCCAGCAGTCGAGAGCCCTTTCAGCCCCAGCATTTT
TRBD2,TRBJ2-1,.,TRBV5-1,CASSSGGNNEQFF,TGCGCCAGCAGCAGCGGGGGCAACAATGAGCAGTTCTTC
.,TRBJ2-5,.,TRBV5-1,CASSLTAQETQYF,TGCGCCAGCAGCTTGACAGCACAAGAGACCCAGTACTTC
TRBD1,TRBJ1-3,few,TRBV4-1,CASSQLANLPGQTSGNTIYF,TGCGCCAGCAGCCAACTCGCGAATCTACCGGGACAGACCTCTGGAAACACCATATATTTT
.,TRBJ1-1,medium-sized,TRBV6-1,CASSDLGARTEAFF,TGTGCCAGCAGTGACCTGGGGGCGAGAACTGAAGCTTTCTTT
TRBD1,TRBJ1-2,.,TRBV10-3,CAISDPVGRDRVGVYDGYTF,TGTGCCATCAGTGACCCTGTAGGCCGGGACAGGGTAGGGGTGTACGATGGCTACACCTTC
TRBD2,TRBJ2-3,once,TRBV3-1/TRBV3-2,CASSPTSGGGRVTDTQYF,TGTGCCAGCAGCCCGACTAGCGGGGGGGGAAGGGTCACAGATACGCAGTATTTT
.,TRBJ2-7,.,TRBV20-1,CSASEASSRTYEQYF,TGCAGTGCTAGTGAGGCGTCTTCGAGGACCTACGAGCAGTACTTC
TRBD1,TRBJ1-6,.,TRBV4-1,CASSQGQGGNSPLHF,TGCGCCAGCAGCCAAGGACAGGGGGGTAATTCACCCCTCCACTTT
.,TRBJ1-2,.,TRBV5-1,CASSATGLRGGYTF,TGCGCCAGCAGCGCGACGGGCCTCCGCGGGGGCTACACCTTC
.,TRBJ1-5,.,TRBV6-5,CASSYSRAGVGQPQHF,TGTGCCAGCAGTTACTCGAGGGCGGGAGTTGGTCAGCCCCAGCATTTT
.,TRBJ1-1,.,TRBV9,CASSVVPGTIEEAFF,TGTGCCAGCAGCGTAGTTCCAGGTACGATTGAAGAAGCTTTCTTT
.,TRBJ2-3,.,TRBV9,CASSHEAFGTDTQYF,TGTGCCAGCAGTCATGAAGCATTCGGCACAGATACGCAGTATTTT
TRBD2,TRBJ2-1,.,TRBV5-1,CASSPASGGASEQFF,TGCGCCAGCAGTCCAGCTAGCGGGGGGGCCTCTGAGCAGTTCTTC
.,TRBJ1-3,.,TRBV25-1,CASSLGGAGNTIYF,TGTGCCAGCAGTTTAGGCGGGGCCGGAAACACCATATATTTT
TRBD1,TRBJ2-2,.,TRBV4-1,CASSPHGGTGLTGELFF,TGCGCCAGCAGCCCCCATGGTGGGACAGGACTTACCGGGGAGCTGTTTTTT
.,TRBJ2-2,.,TRBV6-1,CASSDVTENTGELFF,TGTGCCAGCAGTGATGTGACAGAAAACACCGGGGAGCTGTTTTTT
.,TRBJ2-6,.,TRBV28,CASASGAGANVLTF,TGTGCCAGCGCCTCGGGGGCTGGGGCCAACGTCCTGACTTTC
.,TRBJ2-7,.,TRBV5-6,CASSLATLRSSYEQYF,TGTGCCAGCAGCTTGGCAACACTAAGATCCTCCTACGAGCAGTACTTC
.,TRBJ2-1,.,TRBV27,CASFNVGGPSNEQFF,TGTGCCAGCTTCAATGTGGGGGGGCCGAGCAATGAGCAGTTCTTC
.,TRBJ1-2,.,TRBV28,CASGSGLANYGYTF,TGTGCCAGCGGTTCAGGGTTAGCTAACTATGGCTACACCTTC
TRBD2,TRBJ2-2,.,TRBV5-4,CASSLVSGRAAGELFF,TGTGCCAGCAGCTTGGTTAGCGGGCGGGCAGCGGGGGAGCTGTTTTTT
TRBD1,TRBJ2-7,.,TRBV6-5,CASSWGTGGSEQYF,TGTGCCAGCAGTTGGGGGACAGGGGGCTCCGAGCAGTACTTC
TRBD2,TRBJ2-5,.,TRBV2,CASSEAGPVAGDGTQYF,TGTGCCAGCAGTGAAGCCGGTCCGGTAGCGGGGGACGGGACCCAGTACTTC
TRBD2,TRBJ2-3,.,TRBV6-6,CASSLSGGQDTQYF,TGTGCCAGCAGTCTCAGCGGGGGGCAAGATACGCAGTATTTT
TRBD1,TRBJ2-4,.,TRBV19,CASSPDRAPSGNIQYF,TGTGCCAGTAGTCCGGACAGGGCGCCCTCGGGAAACATTCAGTACTTC
.,TRBJ2-1,.,TRBV10-3,CAISFSGGAGVYNEQFF,TGTGCCATCAGTTTTAGCGGAGGGGCCGGGGTTTACAATGAGCAGTTCTTC
TRBD1,TRBJ1-1,.,TRBV28,CASSLQGAKDTEAFF,TGTGCCAGCAGTTTACAGGGGGCCAAGGACACTGAAGCTTTCTTT
TRBD2,TRBJ2-3,.,TRBV7-3,CASSLFERGFKGDTQYF,TGTGCCAGCAGCTTATTCGAGCGGGGGTTTAAAGGGGATACGCAGTATTTT
TRBD2,TRBJ2-3,.,TRBV7-2,CASSLGLAGSDTQYF,TGTGCCAGCAGCTTAGGTCTAGCGGGGTCAGATACGCAGTATTTT
.,TRBJ1-5,.,TRBV7-2,CASSLLSRDNQPQHF,TGTGCCAGCAGCCTCCTCAGCAGGGACAATCAGCCCCAGCATTTT